This TCR beta chain was sequenced during a study of T cells in Graves' hyperthyroidism and ophthalmopathy. V gave up 4 bases and J gave up 0 bases; unmatched junction bases: 11. Germline V lookup: CDR1 SNHLY, CDR2 FYNNEI. The CDR3 runs to 19 residues. Many counts were recorded for this clonotype. Its antigen is as yet unknown. Researchers took RNA transcripts and amplified the TCR beta CDR3 regions from them. In the first-round RT-PCR of the TCR CDR3, the HTBI primer set was used. TCRdb re-derived calls from the multiplex PCR reads in MiXCR, one entry per CDR3 protein. The sample has 730,000 or so distinct CDR3 sequences, 15% to 20% seen once. Patients showing uncontrolled infection, other autoimmune disease, pregnancy or lactation were ineligible. Diagnoses used clinical symptoms, serum thyroxine and TRAb, thyroid ultrasound and orbital computed tomography. Points from the study as a whole: Model output signaled ophthalmopathy a median about seven months ahead of onset.

Sequenced input: blood. The chain joins TRBV2 to TRBJ2-5, with TRBD2 matching 13 bases. The TCR originated in a woman aged 45-65 years with Graves' hyperthyroidism that later progressed to Graves' ophthalmopathy. The CDR3 DNA follows: TGTGCCAGCAGTGTATTTAAGATGACTAGCGGGGGGAACCAAGAGACCCAGTACTTC. Translated, it gives CASSVFKMTSGGNQETQYF.